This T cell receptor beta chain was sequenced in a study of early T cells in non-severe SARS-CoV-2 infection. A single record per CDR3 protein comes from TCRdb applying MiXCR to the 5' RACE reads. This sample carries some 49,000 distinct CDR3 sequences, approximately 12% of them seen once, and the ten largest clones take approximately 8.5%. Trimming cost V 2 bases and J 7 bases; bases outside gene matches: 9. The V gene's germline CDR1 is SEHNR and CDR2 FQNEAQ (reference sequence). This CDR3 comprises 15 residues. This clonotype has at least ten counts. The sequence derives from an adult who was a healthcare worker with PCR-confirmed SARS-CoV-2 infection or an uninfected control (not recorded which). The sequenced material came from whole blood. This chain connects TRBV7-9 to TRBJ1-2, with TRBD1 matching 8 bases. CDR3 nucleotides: TGTGCCAGCAGCTTAAATTCCCGGGACAGGAGTGGCTACACCTTC. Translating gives CASSLNSRDRSGYTF.